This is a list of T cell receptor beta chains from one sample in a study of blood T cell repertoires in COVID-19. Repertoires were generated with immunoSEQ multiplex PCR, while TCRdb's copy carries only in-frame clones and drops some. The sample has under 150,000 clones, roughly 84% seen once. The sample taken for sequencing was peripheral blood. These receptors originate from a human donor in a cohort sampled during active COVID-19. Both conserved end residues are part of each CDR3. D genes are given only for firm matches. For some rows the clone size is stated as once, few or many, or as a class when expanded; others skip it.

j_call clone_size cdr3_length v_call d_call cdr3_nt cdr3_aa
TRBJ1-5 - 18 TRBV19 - TGTGCCAGTAGTGCCGGTATTGCGGGAACTTATAGCAATCAGCCCCAGCATTTT CASSAGIAGTYSNQPQHF
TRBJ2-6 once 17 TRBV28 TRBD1 TGTGCCAGCAGCACGACAGGGGTTTACTCTGGGGCCAACGTCCTGACTTTC CASSTTGVYSGANVLTF
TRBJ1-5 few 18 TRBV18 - TGTGCCAGCTCACCGGTTTTCTCCTCAGAGGGTAGCAATCAGCCCCAGCATTTT CASSPVFSSEGSNQPQHF
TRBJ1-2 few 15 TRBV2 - TGTGCCAGCAGTGAATGGGGGGTTAGAGGCTATGGCTACACCTTC CASSEWGVRGYGYTF
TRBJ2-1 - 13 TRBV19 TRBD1 TGTGCCAGTAGTACGGGACAGGGGGCTAACCGGTTCTTC CASSTGQGANRFF
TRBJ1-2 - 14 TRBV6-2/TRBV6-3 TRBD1 TGTGCCAGCAGTTACGCCGGGACAGCAAGTGGCTACACCTTC CASSYAGTASGYTF
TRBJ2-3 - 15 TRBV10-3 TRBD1 TGTGCCATCAGTGAGGGGACAGGGCTCACAGATACGCAGTATTTT CAISEGTGLTDTQYF
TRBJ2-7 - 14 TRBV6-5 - TGTGCCGGAACTTCATTGGGGAGATCCTACGAGCAGTACTTC CAGTSLGRSYEQYF
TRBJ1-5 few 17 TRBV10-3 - TGTGCCATCAGTGAGTCGTGGGGCACCGGCGGCAATCAGCCCCAGCATTTT CAISESWGTGGNQPQHF
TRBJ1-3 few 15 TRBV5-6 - TGTGCCAGCAGCTCTGACAGTTCCTCTGGAAACACCATATATTTT CASSSDSSSGNTIYF
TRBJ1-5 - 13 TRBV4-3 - TGCGCCAGCAGCTCCGAGATGAATCAGCCCCAGCATTTT CASSSEMNQPQHF
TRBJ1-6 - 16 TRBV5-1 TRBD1 TGCGCCAGCAGCTCTCGTAACCGGGACAGGAATTCACCCCTCCACTTT CASSSRNRDRNSPLHF
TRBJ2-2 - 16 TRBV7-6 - TGTGCCAGCAGCCCAGGGGGGACGGGGAACACCGGGGAGCTGTTTTTT CASSPGGTGNTGELFF